This T cell receptor beta chain was captured by sequencing in a study of early T cells in non-severe SARS-CoV-2 infection. On the study more broadly: From unsorted whole blood, bulk RNA was sequenced, and the chains remained unpaired. Regarding the study as a whole: VDJdb matching favored anti-spike CD8 responses, missing private and CD4 specificities.

Individually, cDNA molecules had unique molecular identifiers attached to them. One entry per CDR3 protein, called by TCRdb with MiXCR from the 5' RACE reads. This repertoire shows about 46,000 distinct CDR3 sequences, about 9.3% found once; its top ten account for about 16%. Trimming pared 5 bases from V and 4 bases from J, leaving 13 bases between. The germline V gene has CDR1 MNHNY and CDR2 SVGAGI (reference sequence). The CDR3 length is 14 residues. At least ten counts were recorded for this clonotype. Its antigen is not identified. The chain links TRBV6-6 to TRBJ2-3; possibly TRBD2 for D (6 bases). The source of this sequence is an adult who was a healthcare worker with PCR-confirmed SARS-CoV-2 infection or an uninfected control (not recorded which). Material for sequencing was whole blood. DNA of the CDR3: TGTGCCAGCAGTGGCGGGAACCCGGCAGATACGCAGTATTTT. Its translation: CASSGGNPADTQYF.